This T cell receptor (beta chain) was identified during a study of blood T cell repertoires in COVID-19. CDR1 and CDR2 from the germline V gene are SGDLS and YYNGEE. V lost 1 base, J lost 4 bases, and 17 bases lay in between. The CDR3 extends over 16 amino acids. Assay: immunoSEQ multiplex PCR; the TCRdb copy retains only in-frame clones and omits some. The data hold hundreds of thousands of clones, with 65% to 90% observed a single time. This clone appeared a few times. Sequencing was performed on peripheral blood. This sequence was found in a human donor in a cohort sampled during active COVID-19. The rearrangement links TRBV9 to TRBJ1-1; D is unclear. CDR3 DNA: TGTGCCAGCAGCGTACGGGAAGAGTTGGAAATCACTGAAGCTTTCTTT. Translation: CASSVREELEITEAFF.